This T cell receptor beta chain was found in a study of blood T cell repertoires in COVID-19. On the study more broadly: COVID-19 samples, acute and convalescent, were from the United States, Italy and Spain.

CDR3 length equals 17 residues. The junction had 9 bases not matched to a gene; V was cut back by 2 bases and J by 3 bases. In germline, CDR1 is SGHRS, CDR2 YFSETQ. Sequenced by immunoSEQ multiplex PCR; TCRdb stores in-frame clones only, minus some. The sample holds approximately 70,000 clones, approximately 89% seen once. The chain carries TRBV5-1 and TRBJ2-1, with 9 bases matching TRBD2. The source is a woman in her sixties with acute or convalescent COVID-19. Material for sequencing was peripheral blood. The CDR3 region is CASSFLSSGGNYNEQFF. CDR3 DNA sequence: TGCGCCAGCAGCTTTTTAAGTAGCGGGGGTAACTACAATGAGCAGTTCTTC.